One sample yielded the 18 T cell receptor beta chains listed below, sequenced in a study of blood T cell repertoires in COVID-19. Sequencing was performed with immunoSEQ multiplex PCR; in TCRdb, only in-frame clones are kept and a portion is missing. Among a few hundred thousand clones listed, about 90% were seen once. Sequencing was carried out using PBMCs or T cells enriched from blood (not recorded which). These receptors were taken from a man under 40 who had recovered from COVID-19.

This clone was counted ten times or more. The chain carries TRBV10-1 and TRBJ2-7, with TRBD2 identical over 13 bases. The J segment lost 9 bases and the V segment lost 4 bases, leaving 3 bases of the junction unmatched. This CDR3 is built from 13 residues. Germline V gene sequence: CDR1 WNHNN, CDR2 SYGVQD (reference sequence). This CDR3 is CASSGTSGRSQYF. The CDR3 DNA follows: TGCGCCAGCAGTGGGACTAGCGGGAGATCGCAGTACTTC.

The sample holds one count of this clone. The rearrangement joins TRBV11-3 to TRBJ1-6; D not certain. This CDR3 contains 17 residues. Germline V gene data show CDR1 as SGHNT and CDR2 as YENEEA. Trimming removed 4 bases from V and 6 bases from J, with 19 bases in between. In DNA form, the CDR3 reads TGTGCCAGCAGCTCTCGGACTGGGCAAAGCTTTAATTCACCCCTCCACTTT. The encoded protein is CASSSRTGQSFNSPLHF.

This rearrangement joins TRBV18 to TRBJ2-2; D gene ambiguous. The CDR3 has 12 residues. With 4 bases removed from V and 4 bases from J, the gap between germline ends came to 4 bases. The germline CDR1 and CDR2 sequences are KGHSH and LQKENI. CDR3 protein: CASSLRTGELFF. DNA of the CDR3: TGTGCCAGCTCACTCCGCACCGGGGAGCTGTTTTTT.

CDR3: CASSLLATDTQYF. The CDR3 nucleotides are TGTGCCAGCAGTTTATTAGCGACAGATACGCAGTATTTT. This chain joins TRBV12-3 or TRBV12-4 and TRBJ2-3, with a weak D call TRBD2 (5 bases). The V and J ends lost 2 bases and 3 bases respectively, with 6 bases between them. This CDR3 is 13 amino acids long.

The V call is TRBV7-9, the J call TRBJ1-2; TRBD1 agrees at 8 bases. The CDR3 length is 14 residues. Per germline, CDR1 SEHNR and CDR2 FQNEAQ (reference sequence). J was trimmed by 4 bases and V by 2 bases; bases with no gene match: 3. CDR3 bases: TGTGCCAGCAGCTTAACAGGGGGAGGCTATGGCTACACCTTC. Protein sequence: CASSLTGGGYGYTF.

This chain uses TRBV30 with TRBJ1-2; tentatively, D is TRBD1 (5 bases). The length of the CDR3 is 13 residues. The germline V gene has CDR1 GTSNPN and CDR2 SVGIG (reference sequence). Trimming cost V 3 bases and J 1 base, with 9 bases left between them. The DNA of the CDR3 is TGTGCCTGGAGGCGGACAATTAACTATGGCTACACCTTC. This translates into CAWRRTINYGYTF.

The CDR3 DNA reads as TGTGCCAGTAGTAGGCTAGACACCGGGGAGCTGTTTTTT. Translating gives CASSRLDTGELFF. The chain links TRBV19 to TRBJ2-2; D gene unclear. V was shortened by 4 bases and J by 3 bases, with 6 bases between the two germline ends. Germline V gives CDR1 LNHDA, CDR2 SQIVND (reference sequence). The CDR3 totals 13 residues.

The chain employs TRBV7-8 and TRBJ2-7, with D perhaps matching TRBD1 (5 bases). This CDR3 is 16 amino acids long. CDR1 SGHVS and CDR2 FQNEAQ come from the germline V gene. Trimming removed 2 bases from V and 0 bases from J, with 14 bases in between. The CDR3 protein is CASSLIKGPHSYEQYF. Written as DNA, the CDR3 is TGTGCCAGCAGCTTAATTAAGGGGCCACACTCCTACGAGCAGTACTTC.

The sample holds one count of this clone. CDR3 coding DNA: TGCGCCAGCAGCTTCCTCCAGGGAAGTGGGAACAATGAGCAGTTCTTC. It encodes CASSFLQGSGNNEQFF. The V call is TRBV5-1, the J call TRBJ2-1; TRBD1 might be the D (5 bases). Germline assignment: CDR1 SGHRS and CDR2 YFSETQ. The ends were cut back, 2 bases at V and 5 bases at J, with 17 bases in the middle. CDR3 size: 16 residues.

The V and J genes are TRBV4-1 and TRBJ2-7, with TRBD2 matching over 8 bases. From germline, CDR1 is MGHRA and CDR2 YSYEKL. Unmatched junction bases numbered 7, after V lost 2 bases and J lost 4 bases. This CDR3 spans 15 amino acids. The CDR3 DNA reads TGCGCCAGCAGCCAAACTACTAGCGGTGGATACGAGCAGTACTTC. This encodes CASSQTTSGGYEQYF.

The CDR3 nucleotides are TGTGCTAGTGGTTTGGGGCGGCTTCACAATGAGCAGTTCTTC. Its protein product is CASGLGRLHNEQFF. The chain employs TRBV12-5 and TRBJ2-1; D is ambiguous. V gave up 1 base and J gave up 5 bases, with 9 bases separating them. Per germline, CDR1 LGHNT and CDR2 FRNRAP. The CDR3 is 14 amino acids.

CDR3 sequence: CASSFPTGYEQYF. CDR3 bases: TGTGCCAGCAGTTTCCCGACAGGCTACGAGCAGTACTTC. The rearrangement joins TRBV12-3 or TRBV12-4 to TRBJ2-7, with D perhaps matching TRBD1 (6 bases). The CDR3 runs 13 residues. Deletions cut 3 bases from V and 3 bases from J, with 9 bases between.

The V gene is TRBV3-1 (or the pseudogene TRBV3-2), the J gene TRBJ2-3; maybe TRBD2 (6 bases). V was pared by 4 bases and J by 4 bases, with 12 bases between. The CDR3 extends over 14 amino acids. Germline V gene sequence: CDR1 LGHDT, CDR2 YNNKEL (reference sequence). As DNA, the CDR3 is TGTGCCAGCAGCCCACTCCGACTAGCAGATACGCAGTATTTT. Translating gives CASSPLRLADTQYF.

This clone was recorded once. The chain is built from TRBV9 and TRBJ2-5; TRBD2 is a possible D gene (7 bases). CDR1 is SGDLS and CDR2 is YYNGEE in the germline V gene. There are 15 residues in the CDR3. Trimming cost V 0 bases and J 5 bases, with 14 bases left between them. DNA for the CDR3: TGTGCCAGCAGCGTAGGCGGGGGCCCTGAGGAGACCCAGTACTTC. It is translated as CASSVGGGPEETQYF.

A single count supports this clone. This rearrangement joins TRBV9 to TRBJ1-2; D is undetermined. The germline CDR1 and CDR2 sequences are SGDLS and YYNGEE. Deletions cut 5 bases from V and 6 bases from J, with 23 bases between. This CDR3 is built from 16 residues. CDR3 DNA sequence: TGTGCCAGCAGTCCCCTAGAACCCATATTGTCGAATGGCTACACCTTC. It codes for CASSPLEPILSNGYTF.

This clone came up once. V is TRBV15 and J is TRBJ1-5; D may be TRBD1 (6 bases). This CDR3 region has 13 residues. V was clipped by 5 bases and J by 4 bases, with 9 bases between them. Germline assignment: CDR1 LNHNV and CDR2 YYDKDF (reference sequence). Here the CDR3 reads CATSRQENQPQHF. The CDR3 nucleotides are TGTGCCACCAGCCGACAGGAAAATCAGCCCCAGCATTTT.

V gene TRBV7-9 combines with J gene TRBJ2-7, with 9 positions matching TRBD1. After removal of 1 base from V and 5 bases from J, the junction contained 9 bases not matched to a gene. Germline-derived CDR1 and CDR2 are SEHNR and FQNEAQ (reference sequence). This CDR3 has 16 amino acids. The DNA of the CDR3 is TGTGCCAGCAGCTTAGGGGACAGGGTGGACTACGACGAGCAGTACTTC. It yields the protein CASSLGDRVDYDEQYF.

The gene calls are TRBV30 and TRBJ2-1; D remains ambiguous. There are 13 residues in the CDR3. V was trimmed by 8 bases and J by 0 bases, leaving 11 bases between them. Germline CDR1 reads GTSNPN; CDR2 reads SVGIG (reference sequence). The CDR3 nucleotides are TGTGCCGGATCTAGTATCTCCTACAATGAGCAGTTCTTC. This gives the protein CAGSSISYNEQFF. The complete variable domain, with remaining parts taken from reference TRBV30 and TRBJ2-1, reads SQTIHQWPATLVQPVGSPLSLECTVEGTSNPNLYWYRQAAGRGLQLLFYSVGIGQISSEVPQNLSASRPQDRQFILSSKKLLLSDSGFYLCAGSSISYNEQFFGPGTRLTVL.